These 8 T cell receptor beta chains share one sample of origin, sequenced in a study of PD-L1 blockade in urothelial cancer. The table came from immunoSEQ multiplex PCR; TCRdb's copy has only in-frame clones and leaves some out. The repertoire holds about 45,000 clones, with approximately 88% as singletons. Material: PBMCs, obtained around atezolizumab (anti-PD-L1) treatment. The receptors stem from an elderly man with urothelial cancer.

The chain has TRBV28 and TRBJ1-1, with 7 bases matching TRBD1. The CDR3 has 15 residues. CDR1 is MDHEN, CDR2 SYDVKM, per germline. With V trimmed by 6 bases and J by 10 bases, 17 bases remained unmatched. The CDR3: CASRKGGGTGSGAFF. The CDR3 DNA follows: TGTGCCAGCAGAAAAGGGGGCGGAACCGGCTCGGGAGCTTTCTTT.

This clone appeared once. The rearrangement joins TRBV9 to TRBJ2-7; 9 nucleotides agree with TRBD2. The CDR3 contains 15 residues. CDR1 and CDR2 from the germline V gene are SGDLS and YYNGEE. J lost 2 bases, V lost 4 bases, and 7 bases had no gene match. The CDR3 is CASSPGTSPTYEQYF. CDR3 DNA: TGTGCCAGCAGCCCAGGGACTAGCCCTACCTACGAGCAGTACTTC.

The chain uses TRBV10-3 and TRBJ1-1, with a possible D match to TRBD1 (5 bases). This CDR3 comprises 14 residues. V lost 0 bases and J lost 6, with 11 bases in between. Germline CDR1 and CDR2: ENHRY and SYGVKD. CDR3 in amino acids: CAISESGGGAEAFF. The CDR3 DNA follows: TGTGCCATCAGTGAGTCTGGGGGAGGGGCTGAAGCTTTCTTT.

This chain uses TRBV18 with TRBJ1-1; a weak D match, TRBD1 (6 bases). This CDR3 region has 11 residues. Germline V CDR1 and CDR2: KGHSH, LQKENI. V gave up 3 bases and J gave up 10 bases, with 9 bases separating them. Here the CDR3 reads CASSPGQGAFF. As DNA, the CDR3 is TGTGCCAGCTCACCGGGACAAGGAGCTTTCTTT.

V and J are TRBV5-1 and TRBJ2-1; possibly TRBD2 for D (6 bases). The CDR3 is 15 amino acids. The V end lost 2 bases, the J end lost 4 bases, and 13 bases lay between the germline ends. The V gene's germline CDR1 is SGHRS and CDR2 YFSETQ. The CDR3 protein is CASSLTTEGYNEQFF. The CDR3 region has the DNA TGCGCCAGCAGCTTAACAACGGAGGGGTACAATGAGCAGTTCTTC. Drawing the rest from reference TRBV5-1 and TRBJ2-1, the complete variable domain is KAGVTQTPRYLIKTRGQQVTLSCSPISGHRSVSWYQQTPGQGLQFLFEYFSETQRNKGNFPGRFSGRQFSNSRSEMNVSTLELGDSALYLCASSLTTEGYNEQFFGPGTRLTVL.

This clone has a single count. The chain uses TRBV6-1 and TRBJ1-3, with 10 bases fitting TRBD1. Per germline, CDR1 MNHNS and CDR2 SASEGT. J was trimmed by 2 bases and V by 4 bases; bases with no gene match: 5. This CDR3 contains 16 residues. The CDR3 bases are TGTGCCAGCAGTGTAGCCGGGACAGGGGCTGGAAACACCATATATTTT. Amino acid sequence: CASSVAGTGAGNTIYF.

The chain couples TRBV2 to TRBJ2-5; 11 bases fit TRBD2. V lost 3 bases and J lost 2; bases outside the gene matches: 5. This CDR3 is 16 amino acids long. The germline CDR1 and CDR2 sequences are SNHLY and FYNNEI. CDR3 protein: CASSEGLAGGQETQYF. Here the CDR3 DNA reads TGTGCCAGCAGTGAGGGGCTAGCGGGAGGACAAGAGACCCAGTACTTC.

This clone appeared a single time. The CDR3 nucleotides read TGTGCCAGCACCTTAGGGACACCGAGGGGTCAGCCCCAGCATTTT. Protein: CASTLGTPRGQPQHF. The V call is TRBV28, the J call TRBJ1-5; TRBD1 might be the D (6 bases). The ends were cut back, 7 bases at V and 6 bases at J, with 19 bases in the middle. The germline gives CDR1 MDHEN, CDR2 SYDVKM. CDR3 length: 15 amino acids.